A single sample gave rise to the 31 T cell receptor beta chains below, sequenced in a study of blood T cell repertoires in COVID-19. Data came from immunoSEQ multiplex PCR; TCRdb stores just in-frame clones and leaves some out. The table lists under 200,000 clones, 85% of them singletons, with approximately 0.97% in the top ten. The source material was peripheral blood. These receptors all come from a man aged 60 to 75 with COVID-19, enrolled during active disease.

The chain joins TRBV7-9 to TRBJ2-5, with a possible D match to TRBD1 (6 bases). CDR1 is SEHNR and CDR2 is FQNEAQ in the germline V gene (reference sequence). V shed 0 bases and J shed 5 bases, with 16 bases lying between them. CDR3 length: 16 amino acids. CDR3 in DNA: TGTGCCAGCAGCTTAGCATCCCGGACAGTTACGGAGACCCAGTACTTC. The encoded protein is CASSLASRTVTETQYF.

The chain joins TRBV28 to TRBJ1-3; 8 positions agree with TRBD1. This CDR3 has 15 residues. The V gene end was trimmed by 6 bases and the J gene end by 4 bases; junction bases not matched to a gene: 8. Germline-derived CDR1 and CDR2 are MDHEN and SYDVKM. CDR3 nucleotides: TGTGCCAGCAGCGAATTCAGGGGGCGGGGAAACACCATATATTTT. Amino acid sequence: CASSEFRGRGNTIYF.

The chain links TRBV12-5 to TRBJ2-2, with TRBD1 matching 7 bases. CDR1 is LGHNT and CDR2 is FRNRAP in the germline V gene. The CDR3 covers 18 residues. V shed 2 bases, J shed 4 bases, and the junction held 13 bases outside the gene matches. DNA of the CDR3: TGTGCTAGTGGTTTGATCCCGGACAGGAGAGGGGGCACCGGGGAGCTGTTTTTT. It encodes CASGLIPDRRGGTGELFF.

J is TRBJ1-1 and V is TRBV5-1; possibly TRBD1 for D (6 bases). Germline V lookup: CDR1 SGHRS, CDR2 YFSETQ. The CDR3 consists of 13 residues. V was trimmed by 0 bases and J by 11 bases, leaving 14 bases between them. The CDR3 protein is CASSLGARGEAFF. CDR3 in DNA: TGCGCCAGCAGCTTGGGGGCCAGGGGAGAGGCTTTCTTT.

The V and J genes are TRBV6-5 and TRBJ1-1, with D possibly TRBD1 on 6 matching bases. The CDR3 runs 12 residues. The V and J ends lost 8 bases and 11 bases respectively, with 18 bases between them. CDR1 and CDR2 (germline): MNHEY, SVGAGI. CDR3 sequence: CASLGTHKEAFF. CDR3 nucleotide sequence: TGTGCCAGCCTTGGGACACATAAGGAGGCTTTCTTT.

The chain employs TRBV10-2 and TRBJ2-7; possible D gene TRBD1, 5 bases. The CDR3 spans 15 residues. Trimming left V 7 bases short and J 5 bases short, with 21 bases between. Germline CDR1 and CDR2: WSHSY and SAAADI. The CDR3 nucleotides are TGCGCCAGCACCCTGGGGCAGGGTTCGCTTAACGAGCAGTACTTC. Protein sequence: CASTLGQGSLNEQYF.

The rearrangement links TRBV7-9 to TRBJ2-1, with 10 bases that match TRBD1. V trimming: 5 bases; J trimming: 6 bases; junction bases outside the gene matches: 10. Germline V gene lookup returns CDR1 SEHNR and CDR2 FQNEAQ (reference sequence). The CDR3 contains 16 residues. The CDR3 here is CASSQTGTGVSNEQFF. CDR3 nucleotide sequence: TGTGCCAGCAGCCAGACCGGGACAGGGGTATCCAATGAGCAGTTCTTC. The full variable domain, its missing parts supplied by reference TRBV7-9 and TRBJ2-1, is DTGVSQNPRHKITKRGQNVTFRCDPISEHNRLYWYRQTLGQGPEFLTYFQNEAQLEKSRLLSDRFSAERPKGSFSTLEIQRTEQGDSAMYLCASSQTGTGVSNEQFFGPGTRLTVL.

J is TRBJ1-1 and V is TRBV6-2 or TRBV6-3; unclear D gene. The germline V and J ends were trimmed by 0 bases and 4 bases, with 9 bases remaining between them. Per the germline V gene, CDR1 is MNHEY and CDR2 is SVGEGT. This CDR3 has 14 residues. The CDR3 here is CASSYSTVGTEAFF. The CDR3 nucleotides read TGTGCCAGCAGTTACTCTACAGTTGGCACTGAAGCTTTCTTT.

CDR3 DNA: TGTGCCAGCAGCTTAGGCTTGGGTCGGAGGCCCACCGGGGAGCTGTTTTTT. Its translation: CASSLGLGRRPTGELFF. The rearrangement joins TRBV7-6 to TRBJ2-2, with D maybe TRBD2 (5 bases). Germline V gene sequence: CDR1 SGHVS, CDR2 FNYEAQ. V dropped 1 base and J dropped 4 bases, with 16 bases sitting between them. This CDR3 has 17 residues.

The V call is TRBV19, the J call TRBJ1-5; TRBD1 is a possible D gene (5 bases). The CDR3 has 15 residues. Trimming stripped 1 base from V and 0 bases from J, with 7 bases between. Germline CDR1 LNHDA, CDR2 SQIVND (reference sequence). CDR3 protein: CASSIGGVSNQPQHF. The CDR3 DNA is TGTGCCAGTAGTATAGGGGGGGTTAGCAATCAGCCCCAGCATTTT.

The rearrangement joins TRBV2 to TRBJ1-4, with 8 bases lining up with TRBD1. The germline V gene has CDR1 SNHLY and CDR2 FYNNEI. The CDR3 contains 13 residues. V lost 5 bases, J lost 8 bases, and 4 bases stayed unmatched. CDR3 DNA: TGTGCCAGCAGTTTGGACAGGGACGAAAAACTGTTTTTT. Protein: CASSLDRDEKLFF.

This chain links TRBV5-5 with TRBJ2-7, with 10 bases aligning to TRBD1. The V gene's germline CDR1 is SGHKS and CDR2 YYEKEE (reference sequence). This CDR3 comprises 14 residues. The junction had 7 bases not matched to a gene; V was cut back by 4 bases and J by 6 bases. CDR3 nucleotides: TGTGCCAGCAGCATGCTGACAGGGGGCGCCGAGCAGTACTTC. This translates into CASSMLTGGAEQYF.

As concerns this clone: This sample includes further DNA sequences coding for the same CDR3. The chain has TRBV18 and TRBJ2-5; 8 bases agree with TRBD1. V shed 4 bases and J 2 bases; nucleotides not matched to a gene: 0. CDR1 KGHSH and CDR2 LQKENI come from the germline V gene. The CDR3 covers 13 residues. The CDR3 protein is CASSRDRQETQYF. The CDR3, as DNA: TGTGCCAGCTCACGGGACAGGCAAGAGACCCAGTACTTC. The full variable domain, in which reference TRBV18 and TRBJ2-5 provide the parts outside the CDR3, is NAGVMQNPRHLVRRRGQEARLRCSPMKGHSHVYWYRQLPEEGLKFMVYLQKENIIDESGMPKERFSAEFPKEGPSILRIQQVVRGDSAAYFCASSRDRQETQYFGPGTRLLVL.

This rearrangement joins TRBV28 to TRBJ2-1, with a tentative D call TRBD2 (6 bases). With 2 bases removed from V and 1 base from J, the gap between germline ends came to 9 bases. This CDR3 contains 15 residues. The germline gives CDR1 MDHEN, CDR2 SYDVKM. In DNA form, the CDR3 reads TGTGCCAGCAGTTTAACGGGAGCTTCCTACAATGAGCAGTTCTTC. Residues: CASSLTGASYNEQFF.

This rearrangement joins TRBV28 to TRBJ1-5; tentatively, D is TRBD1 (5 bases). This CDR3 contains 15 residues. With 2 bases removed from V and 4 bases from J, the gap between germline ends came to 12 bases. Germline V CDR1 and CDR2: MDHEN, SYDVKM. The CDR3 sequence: CASSLGGARNQPQHF. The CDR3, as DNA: TGTGCCAGCAGTTTAGGAGGGGCGCGGAATCAGCCCCAGCATTTT.

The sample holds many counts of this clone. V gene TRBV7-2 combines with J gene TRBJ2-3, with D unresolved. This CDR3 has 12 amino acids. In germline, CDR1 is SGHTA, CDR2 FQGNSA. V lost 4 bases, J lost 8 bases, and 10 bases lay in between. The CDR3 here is CASSSVRGTQYF. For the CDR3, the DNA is TGTGCCAGCAGCTCCGTCCGAGGTACGCAGTATTTT.

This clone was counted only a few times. The CDR3 DNA follows: TGTGCCAGCAGCTTCGTGAGCTCCTATAATTCACCCCTCCACTTT. As protein: CASSFVSSYNSPLHF. The chain employs TRBV5-4 and TRBJ1-6; no definite D call. Looked up from germline, CDR1 is SGHNT and CDR2 is YYREEE (reference sequence). The length of the CDR3 is 15 residues. Trimming left V 2 bases short and J 0 bases short, with 6 bases between.

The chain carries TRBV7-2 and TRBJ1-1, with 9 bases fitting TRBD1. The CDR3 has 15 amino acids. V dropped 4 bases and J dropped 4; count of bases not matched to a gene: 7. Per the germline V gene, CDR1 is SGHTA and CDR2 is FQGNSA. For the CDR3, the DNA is TGTGCCAGCAGCTCCATGGACAGGGGAGGCACTGAAGCTTTCTTT. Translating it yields CASSSMDRGGTEAFF.

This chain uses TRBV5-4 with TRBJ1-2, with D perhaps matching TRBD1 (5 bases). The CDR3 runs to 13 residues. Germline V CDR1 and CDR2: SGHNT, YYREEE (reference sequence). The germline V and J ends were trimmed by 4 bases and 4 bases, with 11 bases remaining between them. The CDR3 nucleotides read TGTGCCAGCAGCGTACAGGCGTCCTATGGCTACACCTTC. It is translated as CASSVQASYGYTF.

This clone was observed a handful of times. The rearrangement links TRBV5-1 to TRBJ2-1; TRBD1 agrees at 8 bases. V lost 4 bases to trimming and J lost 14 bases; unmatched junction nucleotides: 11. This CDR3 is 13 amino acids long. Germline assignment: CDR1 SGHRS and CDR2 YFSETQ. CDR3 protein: CASSIGQGSLEFF. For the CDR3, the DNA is TGCGCCAGCAGCATCGGACAGGGCAGTCTTGAGTTCTTC.

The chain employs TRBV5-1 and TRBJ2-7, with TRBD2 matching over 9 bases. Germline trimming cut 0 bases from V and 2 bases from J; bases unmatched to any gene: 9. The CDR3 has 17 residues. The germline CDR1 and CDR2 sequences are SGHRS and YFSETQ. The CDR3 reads CASSLGLAGRRAYEQYF. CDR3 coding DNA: TGCGCCAGCAGCTTGGGGCTAGCGGGAAGAAGAGCCTACGAGCAGTACTTC.

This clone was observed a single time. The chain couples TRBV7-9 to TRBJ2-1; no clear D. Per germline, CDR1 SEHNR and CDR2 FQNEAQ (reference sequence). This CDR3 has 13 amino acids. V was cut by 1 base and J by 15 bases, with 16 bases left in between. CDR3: CASSLDGSVPGFF. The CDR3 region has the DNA TGTGCCAGCAGCTTAGACGGGTCAGTACCGGGGTTCTTC.

CDR3: CASSSPTGMGPNQPQHF. The DNA of the CDR3 is TGTGCCAGTAGTTCACCGACAGGGATGGGGCCCAATCAGCCCCAGCATTTT. The chain links TRBV19 to TRBJ1-5; 7 nucleotides align to TRBD1. CDR3 length: 17 amino acids. The germline V gene encodes CDR1 LNHDA and CDR2 SQIVND (reference sequence). Trimming removed 5 bases from V and 3 bases from J; junction bases left unmatched: 13. Drawing the rest from reference TRBV19 and TRBJ1-5, the complete variable domain is DGGITQSPKYLFRKEGQNVTLSCEQNLNHDAMYWYRQDPGQGLRLIYYSQIVNDFQKGDIAEGYSVSREKKESFPLTVTSAQKNPTAFYLCASSSPTGMGPNQPQHFGDGTRLSIL.

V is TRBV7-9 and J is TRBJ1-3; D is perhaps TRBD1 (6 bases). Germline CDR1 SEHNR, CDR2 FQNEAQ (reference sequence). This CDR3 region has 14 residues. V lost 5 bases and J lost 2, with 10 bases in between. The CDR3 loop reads CASSPNRAGNTIYF. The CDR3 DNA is TGTGCCAGCAGCCCAAACAGGGCTGGAAACACCATATATTTT.

CDR3 in amino acids: CASSSLLGDGGGYGYTF. In DNA form, the CDR3 reads TGTGCCAGTAGCTCACTGCTTGGCGACGGAGGAGGGTATGGCTACACCTTC. This chain uses TRBV19 with TRBJ1-2; D gene uncertain. Germline CDR1 and CDR2: LNHDA and SQIVND (reference sequence). Trimming took 6 bases from V and 5 from J, leaving 25 bases between them. The CDR3 contains 17 residues.

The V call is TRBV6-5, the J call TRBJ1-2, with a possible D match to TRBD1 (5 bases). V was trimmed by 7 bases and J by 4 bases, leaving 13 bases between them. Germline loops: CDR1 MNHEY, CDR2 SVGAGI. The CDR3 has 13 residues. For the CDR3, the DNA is TGTGCCAGCAAGGAAGGCAGGGTCTATGGCTACACCTTC. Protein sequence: CASKEGRVYGYTF.

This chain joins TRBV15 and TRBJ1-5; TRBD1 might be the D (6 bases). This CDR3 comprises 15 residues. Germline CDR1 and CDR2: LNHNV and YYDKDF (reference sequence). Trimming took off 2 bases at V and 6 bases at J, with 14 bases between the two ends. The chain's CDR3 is CATSRSEQGSQPQHF. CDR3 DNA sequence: TGTGCCACCAGCAGATCAGAACAGGGAAGTCAGCCCCAGCATTTT.

For the CDR3, the DNA is TGTGCCAGCAGTTTACGGCCGAGGGAAAAACTGTTTTTT. Protein sequence: CASSLRPREKLFF. The chain is built from TRBV28 and TRBJ1-4; D uncertain. This CDR3 region has 13 residues. Trimming shortened V by 2 bases and J by 8 bases, and 9 bases separated the two germline ends. CDR1 MDHEN and CDR2 SYDVKM come from the germline V gene.

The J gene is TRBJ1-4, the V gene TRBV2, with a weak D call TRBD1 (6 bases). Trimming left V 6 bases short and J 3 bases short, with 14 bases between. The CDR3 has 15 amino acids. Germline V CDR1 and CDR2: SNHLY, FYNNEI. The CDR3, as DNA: TGTGCCAGCAGGCAAACAGGGACATCTAATGAAAAACTGTTTTTT. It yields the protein CASRQTGTSNEKLFF.

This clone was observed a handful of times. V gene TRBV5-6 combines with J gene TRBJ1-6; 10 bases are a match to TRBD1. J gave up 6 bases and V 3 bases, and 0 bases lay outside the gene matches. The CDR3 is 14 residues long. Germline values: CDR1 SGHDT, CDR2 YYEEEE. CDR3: CASSWDRGNSPLHF. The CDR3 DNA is TGTGCCAGCAGCTGGGACAGGGGTAATTCACCCCTCCACTTT.

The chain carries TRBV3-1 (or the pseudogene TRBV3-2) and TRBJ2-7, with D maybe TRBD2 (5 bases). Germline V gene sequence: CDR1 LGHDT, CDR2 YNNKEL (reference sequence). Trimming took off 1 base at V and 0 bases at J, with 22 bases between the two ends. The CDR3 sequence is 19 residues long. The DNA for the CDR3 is TGTGCCAGCAGCCAAGTATCCTCGGGGAAAGTGAAGGACTCCTACGAGCAGTACTTC. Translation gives CASSQVSSGKVKDSYEQYF.